This is a list of T cell receptor beta chains from one sample in a study of identical twins. In TCRdb, the 5' RACE reads were re-called with MiXCR into one record per CDR3 protein. This table holds roughly 770,000 distinct CDR3 sequences, roughly 18% found once. These data were likewise used in another study, on T cells expressing NK-cell markers.

Sequencing used PBMCs. These receptors originate from a woman aged 18-30 years in good health. CDR3s include the opening cysteine and the closing phenylalanine or tryptophan. The order of the fields is V gene, D gene, J gene, clone size, CDR3 protein, CDR3 DNA. The D gene is left open where the match is weak. The listing skips clone size in some rows; elsewhere it reads once, few, many or a size class.

V: TRBV12-3/TRBV12-4
D: NA
J: TRBJ1-3
size: NA
CDR3: CAIRHGSGNTIYF
DNA: TGTGCCATTCGTCATGGCTCTGGAAACACCATATATTTT

V: TRBV30
D: NA
J: TRBJ1-4
size: NA
CDR3: CATSPGTAITNEKLFF
DNA: TGTGCCACCAGTCCCGGGACGGCTATAACTAATGAAAAACTGTTTTTT

V: TRBV15
D: TRBD1
J: TRBJ2-1
size: NA
CDR3: CATSGTGNNEQFF
DNA: TGTGCCACCAGCGGGACAGGCAACAATGAGCAGTTCTTC

V: TRBV30
D: NA
J: TRBJ1-1
size: NA
CDR3: CAWGWGLGTEAFF
DNA: TGTGCCTGGGGGTGGGGGCTTGGGACTGAAGCTTTCTTT

V: TRBV6-2/TRBV6-3
D: TRBD1
J: TRBJ2-1
size: few
CDR3: CASSYLHPPKTGEKEYEQFF
DNA: TGTGCCAGCAGTTATCTTCACCCACCAAAGACAGGGGAAAAGGAGTACGAGCAGTTCTTC

V: TRBV7-7
D: TRBD2
J: TRBJ2-1
size: NA
CDR3: CASSPREGNSYNEQFF
DNA: TGTGCCAGCAGCCCCCGGGAGGGGAACTCCTACAATGAGCAGTTCTTC

V: TRBV5-6
D: TRBD1
J: TRBJ1-5
size: many
CDR3: CASSSGQGGNQPQHF
DNA: TGTGCCAGCAGCTCGGGACAGGGTGGCAATCAGCCCCAGCATTTT

V: TRBV30
D: TRBD2
J: TRBJ2-1
size: few
CDR3: CAWGGIGLAANNEQFF
DNA: TGTGCCTGGGGTGGAATTGGACTAGCGGCAAACAATGAGCAGTTCTTC

V: TRBV24-1
D: TRBD2
J: TRBJ2-3
size: many
CDR3: CATSDRLAGDTQYF
DNA: TGTGCCACCAGTGATCGACTAGCGGGAGATACGCAGTATTTT

V: TRBV12-3/TRBV12-4
D: TRBD2
J: TRBJ2-3
size: NA
CDR3: CASSLRSGGAVDTQYF
DNA: TGTGCCAGCAGTTTACGGAGCGGGGGGGCCGTAGATACGCAGTATTTT